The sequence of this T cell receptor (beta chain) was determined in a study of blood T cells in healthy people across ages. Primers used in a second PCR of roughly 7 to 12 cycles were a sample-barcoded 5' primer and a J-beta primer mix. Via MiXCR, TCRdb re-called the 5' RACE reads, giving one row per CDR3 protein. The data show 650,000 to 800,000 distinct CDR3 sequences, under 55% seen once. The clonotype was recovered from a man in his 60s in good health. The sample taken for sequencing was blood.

In DNA, the CDR3 is TGTGCCAGCAGTAGTCGCCCCCTCATGAACACTGAAGCTTTCTTT. Its translation: CASSSRPLMNTEAFF. V gene TRBV7-2 combines with J gene TRBJ1-1, with D unresolved. Trimming stripped 6 bases from V and 0 bases from J, with 14 bases between. CDR3 size: 15 residues. The germline CDR1 and CDR2 sequences are SGHTA and FQGNSA.